The clone carrying this T cell receptor (beta chain) was seen many times. This entry belongs to a study of spatial heterogeneity in lung cancer. TCRdb reprocessed the 5' RACE reads via MiXCR and lists one record per CDR3 protein. The table has about 120,000 distinct CDR3 sequences, less than 15% seen once. Time point noted: blood at routine non-recurrence follow-up after resection. Sequencing of whole RNA from tumor, nontumor lung or frozen PBMC involved no sorting. Trimming took 4 bases from V and 2 from J; bases not matched to a gene: 8. The CDR3 totals 15 residues. Germline lookup yields CDR1 SEHNR and CDR2 FQNEAQ (reference sequence).

The chain joins TRBV7-9 to TRBJ2-7; TRBD1 matches at 7 bases. This receptor was taken from a male donor with early-stage non-small cell lung cancer. The sample in question was PBMCs, obtained at follow-up. DNA of the CDR3: TGTGCCAGCAGCTACACACAGGGGTATACCTACGAGCAGTACTTC. Its translation is CASSYTQGYTYEQYF.